The clone carrying this T cell receptor (beta chain) appeared a few times. The target antigen is unknown. The data were taken from a study of cytomegalovirus exposure and HLA in healthy donors. Findings of the study overall: The study labeled 150 to 200 TCR beta chains cytomegalovirus-associated.

This CDR3 is 13 amino acids long. V gave up 4 bases and J gave up 7 bases; unmatched junction bases: 6. The germline V gene has CDR1 PRHDT and CDR2 FYEKMQ (reference sequence). Produced via immunoSEQ multiplex PCR; TCRdb's table is partial and in-frame only. The table has 300,000 or so clones, approximately 86% seen once. Sequenced sample: PBMCs. V gene TRBV13 combines with J gene TRBJ1-2, with 7 bases fitting TRBD1. The TCR sequence derives from a young man in good health and CMV-seronegative. In DNA, the CDR3 is TGTGCCAGCAGCTGGAACAGGGGAAGTGGCTACACCTTC. It codes for CASSWNRGSGYTF.